The 31 T cell receptor beta chains below were found in one sample sequenced in a study of blood T cell repertoires in COVID-19. Sequenced by immunoSEQ multiplex PCR; TCRdb stores in-frame clones only, minus some. Of roughly 280,000 clones detected, about 89% appear once; the ten largest clones hold around 9%. Input material: peripheral blood. These receptors came from a man in his forties or fifties with active or convalescent COVID-19.

The chain joins TRBV6-6 to TRBJ1-5; 7 bases map to TRBD1. The CDR3 length is 14 residues. Germline CDR1 and CDR2: MNHNY and SVGAGI (reference sequence). V gave up 2 bases and J gave up 5 bases; unmatched junction bases: 3. CDR3 DNA: TGTGCCAGCAGTTACGAGGGGGCCTATCAGCCCCAGCATTTT. It translates to CASSYEGAYQPQHF.

This clone came up once. The chain couples TRBV6-5 to TRBJ1-1, with D tentatively TRBD1 (6 bases). Germline lookup yields CDR1 MNHEY and CDR2 SVGAGI. V shed 6 bases and J shed 5 bases, with 13 bases lying between them. The CDR3 is 13 amino acids. Here the CDR3 reads CASSGGQRTEAFF. The CDR3 region has the DNA TGTGCCAGCAGCGGGGGGCAAAGAACTGAAGCTTTCTTT.

The chain joins TRBV6-5 to TRBJ1-6; the match to TRBD1 covers 7 bases. The CDR3 is made up of 12 amino acids. Trimming took 6 bases from V and 9 from J; bases not matched to a gene: 2. Germline values: CDR1 MNHEY, CDR2 SVGAGI. The DNA for the CDR3 is TGTGCCAGCAGGACAGGGCGTTCACCCCTCCACTTT. This translates into CASRTGRSPLHF.

This sequence joins TRBV20-1 and TRBJ1-2; no clear D. Germline-derived CDR1 and CDR2 are DFQATT and SNEGSKA (reference sequence). CDR3 length equals 11 residues. CDR3 sequence: CSALGLYGYTF. The CDR3 nucleotides are TGCAGCGCTCTAGGCTTGTATGGCTACACCTTC.

The J gene is TRBJ2-1, the V gene TRBV6-5; a possible D gene is TRBD2 (6 bases). This CDR3 region has 15 residues. CDR1 and CDR2 from the germline V gene are MNHEY and SVGAGI. V lost 4 bases to trimming and J lost 0 bases, with 10 bases between them. The CDR3 region has the DNA TGTGCCAGCAGTTGGGCGGGATCCTCCTACAATGAGCAGTTCTTC. As protein: CASSWAGSSYNEQFF.

This clone was recorded once. The V call is TRBV11-3, the J call TRBJ2-3, with 7 positions matching TRBD1. Germline V gene lookup returns CDR1 SGHNT and CDR2 YENEEA. With V trimmed by 1 base and J by 1 base, 2 bases remained unmatched. The CDR3 contains 15 residues. CDR3 region: CASSLGQGRTDTQYF. The CDR3 DNA follows: TGTGCCAGCAGCTTAGGACAGGGCCGCACAGATACGCAGTATTTT.

This clone was counted only a few times. The chain uses TRBV5-1 and TRBJ1-3; D gene ambiguous. The CDR3 covers 15 residues. V lost 5 bases and J 0 bases, leaving 12 bases between the germline ends. Germline V gene sequence: CDR1 SGHRS, CDR2 YFSETQ. CDR3 region: CASRVASRSGNTIYF. CDR3 sequence (DNA): TGCGCCAGCAGGGTCGCGAGTCGCTCTGGAAACACCATATATTTT. Combining the CDR3 with reference TRBV5-1 and TRBJ1-3 gives the whole variable domain KAGVTQTPRYLIKTRGQQVTLSCSPISGHRSVSWYQQTPGQGLQFLFEYFSETQRNKGNFPGRFSGRQFSNSRSEMNVSTLELGDSALYLCASRVASRSGNTIYFGEGSWLTVV.

This clone was recorded a few times. The V gene is TRBV5-1, the J gene TRBJ2-7; maybe TRBD1 (5 bases). The CDR3 runs to 12 residues. V was pared by 4 bases and J by 2 bases, with 7 bases between. The germline CDR1 and CDR2 sequences are SGHRS and YFSETQ. CDR3 in DNA: TGCGCCAGCAGCCAGGGAACCTACGAGCAGTACTTC. Residues: CASSQGTYEQYF.

This chain uses TRBV12-5 with TRBJ2-3, with 16 bases aligning to TRBD2. With V trimmed by 5 bases and J by 6 bases, 14 bases remained unmatched. Germline V gene sequence: CDR1 LGHNT, CDR2 FRNRAP. The CDR3 runs 19 residues. Here the CDR3 reads CASGVTGLAGGPEDDTQYF. CDR3 coding DNA: TGTGCTAGTGGTGTAACGGGACTAGCGGGAGGGCCGGAGGACGATACGCAGTATTTT.

This clone was recorded a few times. The chain is built from TRBV7-2 and TRBJ2-5; 7 nucleotides line up with TRBD2. After removal of 3 bases from V and 5 bases from J, the junction contained 3 bases not matched to a gene. The CDR3 covers 13 residues. Germline loops: CDR1 SGHTA, CDR2 FQGNSA. In DNA form, the CDR3 reads TGTGCCAGCAGCTTCGGGGGGTTGGAGACCCAGTACTTC. Translation: CASSFGGLETQYF.

The rearrangement joins TRBV3-1 (or the pseudogene TRBV3-2) to TRBJ2-1; 7 bases match TRBD1. Losses at the gene ends were 2 bases for V and 4 bases for J; bases not matched to a gene: 5. This CDR3 is 15 amino acids long. Germline values: CDR1 LGHDT, CDR2 YNNKEL (reference sequence). In DNA form, the CDR3 reads TGTGCCAGCAGCCAACGGACAGGAATTTACAATGAGCAGTTCTTC. Translated, it gives CASSQRTGIYNEQFF.

The chain carries TRBV5-1 and TRBJ2-1; D remains ambiguous. The CDR3 runs to 13 residues. The germline V gene has CDR1 SGHRS and CDR2 YFSETQ. Trimming removed 5 bases at V and 9 bases at J, with 15 bases between. The CDR3 region has the DNA TGCGCCAGCAGGGGTCCCGAAGCAGGTGAGCAGTTCTTC. It codes for CASRGPEAGEQFF.

The rearrangement links TRBV9 to TRBJ2-6, with 7 bases aligning to TRBD2. The trim removed 0 bases at V and 0 bases at J, leaving 15 bases unmatched. This CDR3 contains 21 residues. CDR1 and CDR2 (germline): SGDLS, YYNGEE. Written as DNA, the CDR3 is TGTGCCAGCAGCGTAGGATCGTGGGAGGGGCAGGTTTTCTCTGGGGCCAACGTCCTGACTTTC. It specifies CASSVGSWEGQVFSGANVLTF.

The V gene is TRBV11-3, the J gene TRBJ2-2; a weak D match, TRBD1 (8 bases). V was shortened by 4 bases and J by 1 base, with 16 bases between the two germline ends. Looked up from germline, CDR1 is SGHNT and CDR2 is YENEEA. The CDR3 totals 17 residues. CDR3 protein: CASSSQTGEGNTGELFF. Written as DNA, the CDR3 is TGTGCCAGCAGCTCTCAGACAGGGGAGGGGAACACCGGGGAGCTGTTTTTT.

The chain employs TRBV18 and TRBJ1-1, with D tentatively TRBD1 (5 bases). Trimming removed 3 bases from V and 5 bases from J, with 13 bases in between. Germline CDR1 reads KGHSH; CDR2 reads LQKENI. This CDR3 has 14 residues. DNA for the CDR3: TGTGCCAGCTCACCGAGTACCGACAGTACTGAAGCTTTCTTT. It yields the protein CASSPSTDSTEAFF. Based on the CDR3 plus reference TRBV18 and TRBJ1-1, the full variable domain is NAGVMQNPRHLVRRRGQEARLRCSPMKGHSHVYWYRQLPEEGLKFMVYLQKENIIDESGMPKERFSAEFPKEGPSILRIQQVVRGDSAAYFCASSPSTDSTEAFFGQGTRLTVV.

The gene calls are TRBV19 and TRBJ2-2, with 7 nucleotides matching TRBD1. In germline, CDR1 is LNHDA, CDR2 SQIVND (reference sequence). V was pared by 2 bases and J by 6 bases, with 6 bases of the junction left unmatched. This CDR3 region has 15 residues. The CDR3 DNA sequence: TGTGCCAGTAGTATAACAGGGGTGAGGGCCGGGGAGCTGTTTTTT. Protein product: CASSITGVRAGELFF.

This clone appeared many times. The genes are TRBV27 and TRBJ2-7; D might be TRBD2 (5 bases). V was clipped by 3 bases and J by 5 bases, with 8 bases between them. Germline V gene sequence: CDR1 MNHEY, CDR2 SMNVEV (reference sequence). This CDR3 has 12 amino acids. CDR3 DNA sequence: TGTGCCAGCAGTTTTCCCGGGGACGAGCAGTACTTC. Its protein is CASSFPGDEQYF.

V usage is TRBV9 and J usage is TRBJ1-2; the D gene is possibly TRBD1 (5 bases). This CDR3 has 14 amino acids. Germline V gives CDR1 SGDLS, CDR2 YYNGEE. V was clipped by 3 bases and J by 5 bases, with 14 bases between them. The CDR3 region is CASSASTDIYGYTF. In DNA, the CDR3 is TGTGCCAGCAGCGCTTCGACAGACATATATGGCTACACCTTC.

This clone has just a few counts. The CDR3, as DNA: TGTGCCTGGAGGCCCCGACAGGGGGTTAATGAAAAACTGTTTTTT. Encoded protein: CAWRPRQGVNEKLFF. This chain uses TRBV30 with TRBJ1-4, with 9 bases identical to TRBD1. This CDR3 has 15 residues. Germline-derived CDR1 and CDR2 are GTSNPN and SVGIG (reference sequence). J gave up 4 bases and V 3 bases, and 6 bases lay outside the gene matches.

This rearrangement joins TRBV7-9 to TRBJ2-7; TRBD2 might be the D (6 bases). V was pared by 5 bases and J by 2 bases, with 19 bases between. Per germline, CDR1 SEHNR and CDR2 FQNEAQ (reference sequence). The CDR3 has 16 amino acids. For the CDR3, the DNA is TGTGCCAGCAGCCACGACCGGGACTCTAAGGCCTACGAGCAGTACTTC. Amino acids: CASSHDRDSKAYEQYF.

This chain connects TRBV9 to TRBJ2-7, with a possible D match to TRBD1 (5 bases). This CDR3 has 14 residues. V was trimmed by 2 bases and J by 3 bases, leaving 12 bases between them. Germline V gives CDR1 SGDLS, CDR2 YYNGEE. CDR3 DNA sequence: TGTGCCAGCAGCGTGACAGACGGCCGCTACGAGCAGTACTTC. Protein sequence: CASSVTDGRYEQYF.

In this sample, this clone turned up once. V and J are TRBV3-1 (or the pseudogene TRBV3-2) and TRBJ2-1, with 10 bases fitting TRBD2. Germline V gene sequence: CDR1 LGHDT, CDR2 YNNKEL (reference sequence). Trimming at V came to 4 bases and at J to 9 bases, leaving 12 bases not matched to a gene. This CDR3 has 16 amino acids. The CDR3 bases are TGTGCCAGCAGCCGTACGGGGCTAGCGGGAGTTGGTGAGCAGTTCTTC. This sequence encodes CASSRTGLAGVGEQFF.

V gene TRBV12-3 or TRBV12-4 combines with J gene TRBJ1-5; D perhaps matches TRBD1 (6 bases). V dropped 4 bases and J dropped 9 bases, with 10 bases sitting between them. The CDR3 spans 12 residues. This CDR3 reads CASSYRARPQHF. The CDR3 DNA reads TGTGCCAGCAGTTACAGGGCCCGGCCCCAGCATTTT.

The chain uses TRBV29-1 and TRBJ2-2; 8 nucleotides agree with TRBD2. This CDR3 comprises 15 residues. Germline V gene data show CDR1 as SQVTM and CDR2 as ANQGSEA. V lost 3 bases, J lost 5 bases, and 8 bases stayed unmatched. The CDR3 here is CSVDPYGRGTGELFF. For the CDR3, the DNA is TGCAGCGTTGATCCCTACGGGAGGGGTACCGGGGAGCTGTTTTTT.

This clone was counted a few times. This sequence joins TRBV5-5 and TRBJ1-5, with D possibly matching TRBD1 (6 bases). Trimming took off 7 bases at V and 3 bases at J, with 17 bases between the two ends. This CDR3 contains 15 residues. Germline CDR1 and CDR2: SGHKS and YYEKEE (reference sequence). DNA of the CDR3: TGTGCCAGCGGGGGCGAGGGATTGGACAATCAGCCCCAGCATTTT. Protein: CASGGEGLDNQPQHF.

This clone appeared a single time. Here the CDR3 reads CASSLQGAVNSPLHF. The CDR3 DNA reads TGTGCCAGCAGCTTACAGGGGGCGGTCAATTCACCCCTCCACTTT. V is TRBV7-3 and J is TRBJ1-6; the match to TRBD1 covers 8 bases. After removal of 2 bases from V and 7 bases from J, the junction contained 4 bases not matched to a gene. CDR1 SGHTA and CDR2 FQGTGA come from the germline V gene. CDR3 length: 15 residues.

V and J are TRBV2 and TRBJ1-6, with unresolved D. Trimming took off 1 base at V and 15 bases at J, with 10 bases between the two ends. The CDR3 length is 12 residues. CDR1 SNHLY and CDR2 FYNNEI come from the germline V gene. CDR3 sequence reads: CASSEVELGLHF. The CDR3 DNA follows: TGTGCCAGCAGTGAAGTGGAGCTAGGCCTCCACTTT.

The V call is TRBV28, the J call TRBJ1-5; D may be TRBD1 (6 bases). V was cut by 3 bases and J by 7 bases, with 13 bases left in between. The germline V gene has CDR1 MDHEN and CDR2 SYDVKM. The length of the CDR3 is 14 residues. The DNA for the CDR3 is TGTGCCAGCAGTTTTGGGGGGGCGAGGCAGCCCCAGCATTTT. Encoded protein: CASSFGGARQPQHF.

In this sample, this clone turned up once. The chain is built from TRBV25-1 and TRBJ2-2, with D possibly matching TRBD1 (5 bases). The CDR3 loop spans 14 amino acids. Germline CDR1 MGHDK, CDR2 SYGVNS. With 6 bases removed from V and 4 bases from J, the gap between germline ends came to 12 bases. CDR3 amino acids: CASRKGPPTGELFF. The CDR3 region has the DNA TGTGCCAGCAGGAAGGGGCCTCCCACCGGGGAGCTGTTTTTT.

V is TRBV7-2 and J is TRBJ1-1; no firm D call. The CDR3 contains 14 residues. V was trimmed by 4 bases and J by 3 bases, leaving 12 bases between them. The germline V gene has CDR1 SGHTA and CDR2 FQGNSA. In DNA, the CDR3 is TGTGCCAGCAGCTCACCTGGCGCGGACACTGAAGCTTTCTTT. The encoded protein is CASSSPGADTEAFF.

The chain has TRBV27 and TRBJ2-7; possible D gene TRBD2, 5 bases. V lost 5 bases to trimming and J lost 0 bases, with 14 bases between them. The CDR3 length is 15 residues. Germline CDR1 MNHEY, CDR2 SMNVEV (reference sequence). The CDR3 DNA reads TGTGCCAGCAGTCCCCGTATAGCGCTCTCCTACGAGCAGTACTTC. Translation gives CASSPRIALSYEQYF.